This T cell receptor (beta chain) is drawn from a study of OX40 agonist ivuxolimab in advanced cancers. About this clone: What it binds is not known.

Whole-study results and caveats: Those patients achieving a partial response at 0.1-3.0 mg/kg showed among the lowest clonal expansion. At doses 0.1 to 3.0 mg/kg, CD4+ and CD8+ clones expanded.

Some clones are missing from TCRdb's copy, which holds only in-frame ones; the method was immunoSEQ multiplex PCR. This sample has about 83,000 clones, with 80% to 90% found just once. This CDR3 has 16 residues. From germline, CDR1 is KGHSH and CDR2 LQKENI. Germline trimming cut 3 bases from V and 7 bases from J; bases unmatched to any gene: 11. The receptor's source is an adult with an advanced solid tumor such as melanoma, head and neck, liver or kidney cancer. The V call is TRBV18, the J call TRBJ2-2, with 7 bases matching TRBD2. The sample was CD4+ or CD8+ T cells sorted from blood, taken in a trial of the OX40 agonist ivuxolimab. CDR3 protein: CASSPRGSRADGELFF. DNA of the CDR3: TGTGCCAGCTCACCGCGCGGGAGCAGGGCCGACGGGGAGCTGTTTTTT.